A selection of T cell receptor beta chains follows, all from one sample in a study of blood T cell repertoires in COVID-19. The assay was immunoSEQ multiplex PCR, and TCRdb's table has in-frame clones only and misses some. The profile shows some 83,000 clones, approximately 81% of them singletons. Specimen: peripheral blood. These receptors originate from an elderly man with acute or convalescent COVID-19. Each CDR3 is given with its conserved first and last residue. A D gene is named only where the DNA matches it firmly. Clone size appears in some rows only: once, few, many, or a class for an expanded clone.

CDR3nt: TGCAGCGTTGCGGCGGGGATAGAGACCCAGTACTTC
CDR3aa: CSVAAGIETQYF
v_gene: TRBV29-1
d_gene: .
j_gene: TRBJ2-5
len: 12
abundance: .

CDR3nt: TGTGCCAGCAGCCGGGACATATTTGGAAACACCATATATTTT
CDR3aa: CASSRDIFGNTIYF
v_gene: TRBV28
d_gene: .
j_gene: TRBJ1-3
len: 14
abundance: .

CDR3nt: TGTGCCAGCAGCACTCCGGGACAGGGGCCCTACGAGCAGTACTTC
CDR3aa: CASSTPGQGPYEQYF
v_gene: TRBV21-1
d_gene: .
j_gene: TRBJ2-7
len: 15
abundance: .

CDR3nt: TGTGCCAGCAGCTCGGGACAGACTTATGGCTACACCTTC
CDR3aa: CASSSGQTYGYTF
v_gene: TRBV5-6
d_gene: TRBD1
j_gene: TRBJ1-2
len: 13
abundance: .

CDR3nt: TGTGCCAGCTCACCAAGTGACAGGGGTCCTCCCTACGAGCAGTACTTC
CDR3aa: CASSPSDRGPPYEQYF
v_gene: TRBV18
d_gene: TRBD1
j_gene: TRBJ2-7
len: 16
abundance: .

CDR3nt: TGTGCCAGCAGCCGATTTGGAGGGGACACCGGGGAGCTGTTTTTT
CDR3aa: CASSRFGGDTGELFF
v_gene: TRBV5-4
d_gene: .
j_gene: TRBJ2-2
len: 15
abundance: .

CDR3nt: TGTGCCAGCAGTGAAGACAAAATTGTGGAGACCCAGTACTTC
CDR3aa: CASSEDKIVETQYF
v_gene: TRBV2
d_gene: .
j_gene: TRBJ2-5
len: 14
abundance: few

CDR3nt: TGCGCCAGCAGCGACTGGGGACAGGGAGGTCATCAGCCCCAGCATTTT
CDR3aa: CASSDWGQGGHQPQHF
v_gene: TRBV4-1
d_gene: TRBD1
j_gene: TRBJ1-5
len: 16
abundance: .

CDR3nt: TGTGCCAGCAGTTTAAGTAACAGGGTGGACACTGAAGCTTTCTTT
CDR3aa: CASSLSNRVDTEAFF
v_gene: TRBV27
d_gene: .
j_gene: TRBJ1-1
len: 15
abundance: .

CDR3nt: TGTGCCAGCAGCCGAGTCGACAATGAGCAGTTCTTC
CDR3aa: CASSRVDNEQFF
v_gene: TRBV3-1/TRBV3-2
d_gene: .
j_gene: TRBJ2-1
len: 12
abundance: .

CDR3nt: TGTGCCAGCAGTCGACTAGCGGGAGTCGAGCAGTACTTC
CDR3aa: CASSRLAGVEQYF
v_gene: TRBV6-2/TRBV6-3
d_gene: TRBD2
j_gene: TRBJ2-7
len: 13
abundance: few

CDR3nt: TGTGCCAGCAGTTATCTACGGGGGGCTAGCACAGATACGCAGTATTTT
CDR3aa: CASSYLRGASTDTQYF
v_gene: TRBV6-6
d_gene: .
j_gene: TRBJ2-3
len: 16
abundance: .

CDR3nt: TGTGCCAGCAGTTGGAGACAGGGTGGTCAGCCCCAGCATTTT
CDR3aa: CASSWRQGGQPQHF
v_gene: TRBV27
d_gene: TRBD1
j_gene: TRBJ1-5
len: 14
abundance: .

CDR3nt: TGTGCCAGCAGCGCCCCGGGACAGGGGAGTTGGGGCTACACCTTC
CDR3aa: CASSAPGQGSWGYTF
v_gene: TRBV7-9
d_gene: TRBD1
j_gene: TRBJ1-2
len: 15
abundance: .

CDR3nt: TGTGCCAGCAGCTTAGACTATCAGGGAGGCTATGGCTACACCTTC
CDR3aa: CASSLDYQGGYGYTF
v_gene: TRBV7-2
d_gene: .
j_gene: TRBJ1-2
len: 15
abundance: .

CDR3nt: TGTGCCAGTAGTAGGTGGGCAACCGGGGAGCTGTTTTTT
CDR3aa: CASSRWATGELFF
v_gene: TRBV19
d_gene: .
j_gene: TRBJ2-2
len: 13
abundance: .

CDR3nt: TGCAGCACAGTCGGACTAGCGGGAGATGAGCAGTACTTC
CDR3aa: CSTVGLAGDEQYF
v_gene: TRBV29-1
d_gene: TRBD2
j_gene: TRBJ2-7
len: 13
abundance: .

CDR3nt: TGTGCCAGCTCACCTTACAGGGAAGAGACCCAGTACTTC
CDR3aa: CASSPYREETQYF
v_gene: TRBV18
d_gene: .
j_gene: TRBJ2-5
len: 13
abundance: .

CDR3nt: TGTGCCAGCAGCAGGGGACAAAATAGCAATCAGCCCCAGCATTTT
CDR3aa: CASSRGQNSNQPQHF
v_gene: TRBV5-6
d_gene: .
j_gene: TRBJ1-5
len: 15
abundance: .

CDR3nt: TGTGCCAGCAGCTTAACGGGACTACCCACAGATACGCAGTATTTT
CDR3aa: CASSLTGLPTDTQYF
v_gene: TRBV7-3
d_gene: TRBD2
j_gene: TRBJ2-3
len: 15
abundance: .

CDR3nt: TGTGCCAGCAGCCCTGGTGGGGGACACAGGGCGGGAGCCTACAATGAGCAGTTCTTC
CDR3aa: CASSPGGGHRAGAYNEQFF
v_gene: TRBV7-9
d_gene: .
j_gene: TRBJ2-1
len: 19
abundance: .

CDR3nt: TGTGCCAGCAGCCCCGGACAGGGTGAGACCCAGTACTTC
CDR3aa: CASSPGQGETQYF
v_gene: TRBV6-6
d_gene: TRBD1
j_gene: TRBJ2-5
len: 13
abundance: .

CDR3nt: TGTGCCAGCAGTGACCAGATTTCAACAGGGCCGGGACAGTACTTC
CDR3aa: CASSDQISTGPGQYF
v_gene: TRBV27
d_gene: .
j_gene: TRBJ2-7
len: 15
abundance: .

CDR3nt: TGTGCCAGCAGTTTTACCGGGGGCCAAGAGACCCAGTACTTC
CDR3aa: CASSFTGGQETQYF
v_gene: TRBV27
d_gene: .
j_gene: TRBJ2-5
len: 14
abundance: many

CDR3nt: TGTGCCAGCAAGAGGGGGCGAGGTGAAAAACTGTTTTTT
CDR3aa: CASKRGRGEKLFF
v_gene: TRBV2
d_gene: TRBD1
j_gene: TRBJ1-4
len: 13
abundance: .

CDR3nt: TGTGCCAGTAGCCGTGGGAGAAACCCCTCCTACGAGCAGTACTTC
CDR3aa: CASSRGRNPSYEQYF
v_gene: TRBV19
d_gene: .
j_gene: TRBJ2-7
len: 15
abundance: .

CDR3nt: TGTGCCAGCAGCCAAGACAGGGAAGGCTACACCTTC
CDR3aa: CASSQDREGYTF
v_gene: TRBV14
d_gene: .
j_gene: TRBJ1-2
len: 12
abundance: .

CDR3nt: TGTGCCAGCAGTTTATCCAGGGTTTCCCCCTACGAGCAGTACTTC
CDR3aa: CASSLSRVSPYEQYF
v_gene: TRBV27
d_gene: .
j_gene: TRBJ2-7
len: 15
abundance: .

CDR3nt: TGTGCCTGGAGTGAGGACAGGAACTATGGCTACACCTTC
CDR3aa: CAWSEDRNYGYTF
v_gene: TRBV30
d_gene: TRBD1
j_gene: TRBJ1-2
len: 13
abundance: .

CDR3nt: TGTGCCTGGAGTGTACTAGCGCAGAGTGATACGCAGTATTTT
CDR3aa: CAWSVLAQSDTQYF
v_gene: TRBV30
d_gene: TRBD2
j_gene: TRBJ2-3
len: 14
abundance: .

CDR3nt: TGCGCCAGCAGCTTGGCTACCGGGACAATTAGCGAGCAGTACTTC
CDR3aa: CASSLATGTISEQYF
v_gene: TRBV5-1
d_gene: .
j_gene: TRBJ2-7
len: 15
abundance: .

CDR3nt: TGTGCCAGCAGCTTGACGCAGACAGGGAACACTGAAGCTTTCTTT
CDR3aa: CASSLTQTGNTEAFF
v_gene: TRBV5-6
d_gene: .
j_gene: TRBJ1-1
len: 15
abundance: .

CDR3nt: TGCGCCAGCAGCTTGAGGACAGGGAACAATTCACCCCTCCACTTT
CDR3aa: CASSLRTGNNSPLHF
v_gene: TRBV5-1
d_gene: TRBD1
j_gene: TRBJ1-6
len: 15
abundance: .

CDR3nt: TGTGCCAGCAGCCCCTCTAGCAGCGACAATGAGCAGTTCTTC
CDR3aa: CASSPSSSDNEQFF
v_gene: TRBV14
d_gene: .
j_gene: TRBJ2-1
len: 14
abundance: .

CDR3nt: TGCGCCAGCAGCGGTGAGGGTAAGAACACTGAAGCTTTCTTT
CDR3aa: CASSGEGKNTEAFF
v_gene: TRBV5-1
d_gene: .
j_gene: TRBJ1-1
len: 14
abundance: .

CDR3nt: TGTGCCAGCAGTCCCCATACGGGGGGGACCGGGGAGCTGTTTTTT
CDR3aa: CASSPHTGGTGELFF
v_gene: TRBV2
d_gene: TRBD2
j_gene: TRBJ2-2
len: 15
abundance: .

CDR3nt: TGTGCCAGCAGAGACACTAGCAATCAGCCCCAGCATTTT
CDR3aa: CASRDTSNQPQHF
v_gene: TRBV6-6
d_gene: .
j_gene: TRBJ1-5
len: 13
abundance: .

CDR3nt: TGTGCCAGCAGTTTTTCGAGTAGCGGGAACACCGGGGAGCTGTTTTTT
CDR3aa: CASSFSSSGNTGELFF
v_gene: TRBV27
d_gene: .
j_gene: TRBJ2-2
len: 16
abundance: .

CDR3nt: TGCGCCAGCAGCCCGGACAGGGGAAACACCATATATTTT
CDR3aa: CASSPDRGNTIYF
v_gene: TRBV4-1
d_gene: TRBD1
j_gene: TRBJ1-3
len: 13
abundance: .

CDR3nt: TGCGCCAGCAGTGACCGTGGGGGGAATACTAATGAAAAACTGTTTTTT
CDR3aa: CASSDRGGNTNEKLFF
v_gene: TRBV10-2
d_gene: .
j_gene: TRBJ1-4
len: 16
abundance: .

CDR3nt: TGTGCCAGCAGCCTTCTAGCGGGAGCGAAGAGGCAAGAGACCCAGTACTTC
CDR3aa: CASSLLAGAKRQETQYF
v_gene: TRBV7-2
d_gene: TRBD2
j_gene: TRBJ2-5
len: 17
abundance: .

CDR3nt: TGTGCCAGCAGCCAAGTCCGAGCGGGAGGGCCCTACGAGCAGTACTTC
CDR3aa: CASSQVRAGGPYEQYF
v_gene: TRBV3-1/TRBV3-2
d_gene: TRBD2
j_gene: TRBJ2-7
len: 16
abundance: .

CDR3nt: TGTGCCAGCAGTTACTCCGGGGGTTCGGACACTGAAGCTTTCTTT
CDR3aa: CASSYSGGSDTEAFF
v_gene: TRBV6-5
d_gene: .
j_gene: TRBJ1-1
len: 15
abundance: .